This TCR beta chain was obtained from a study of T cell responses to AZD1222 COVID-19 vaccine. Whole-study findings and limits: CD4 TCRs associated with vaccination spanned spike, dominating at 160-218 and 743-854. Nearly half of spike-specific TCRs reportedly target unmutated variant regions.

The CDR3 extends over 13 amino acids. Germline CDR1 SNHLY, CDR2 FYNNEI. Trimming took 2 bases from V and 4 from J, leaving 8 bases between them. As for this clone: Its antigen is not known.

Using immunoSEQ multiplex PCR, the repertoire was profiled, and TCRdb retains in-frame clones only, with some absent. The data show roughly 140,000 clones, with about nine tenths seen just once and about 7% held by the top ten. The chain joins TRBV2 to TRBJ1-1; D is ambiguous. The sequence derives from an adult who had recovered from COVID-19. Sample: peripheral blood, taken after recovery from COVID-19. The CDR3 loop is CASSETATTEAFF. In DNA form, the CDR3 reads TGTGCCAGCAGTGAAACCGCCACCACTGAAGCTTTCTTT.